This T cell receptor (beta chain) was recorded in a study of blood T cell repertoires in COVID-19. Whole-study context: The United States, Italy and Spain provided the acute and convalescent COVID-19 samples.

The CDR3 sequence is 14 residues long. V lost 4 bases to trimming and J lost 5 bases, with 14 bases between them. Germline loops: CDR1 MNHEY, CDR2 SMNVEV (reference sequence). Produced via immunoSEQ multiplex PCR; TCRdb's table is partial and in-frame only. The sample lists some 250,000 clones, approximately 85% occurring once. The sequenced sample was peripheral blood. This chain uses TRBV27 with TRBJ1-1; weak D call: TRBD1 (5 bases). The origin of this receptor is a woman aged 60-75 years with active or convalescent COVID-19. In DNA form, the CDR3 reads TGTGCCAGCAGTTCCCCGGGACTAGGGACTGAAGCTTTCTTT. This encodes CASSSPGLGTEAFF.